A single sample gave rise to the 32 T cell receptor beta chains below, sequenced in a study of T cell responses to AZD1222 COVID-19 vaccine. Assay used: immunoSEQ multiplex PCR; TCRdb lists only in-frame clones, some missing. The sample shows 57,000 or so clones, approximately 83% of them seen only once. The material sequenced was peripheral blood, taken on day 0 of AZD1222 vaccination. Receptors were obtained from an adult in good health.

The chain joins TRBV7-9 to TRBJ2-7, with TRBD1 matching over 10 bases. The trim removed 4 bases at V and 2 bases at J, leaving 8 bases unmatched. Germline CDR1 reads SEHNR; CDR2 reads FQNEAQ (reference sequence). The CDR3 spans 16 residues. CDR3 in DNA: TGTGCCAGCAGCTCTCCACCCGGGACAGGGGCCTACGAGCAGTACTTC. This encodes CASSSPPGTGAYEQYF.

This clone was observed a few times. The chain is built from TRBV7-2 and TRBJ1-2, with 7 bases fitting TRBD1. The germline V gene encodes CDR1 SGHTA and CDR2 FQGNSA. After removal of 5 bases from V and 0 bases from J, the junction contained 6 bases not matched to a gene. The CDR3 runs 15 residues. This CDR3 is CASSQGQQANYGYTF. CDR3 coding DNA: TGTGCCAGCAGCCAGGGACAGCAAGCTAACTATGGCTACACCTTC.

The chain uses TRBV7-8 and TRBJ2-7; D perhaps matches TRBD2 (6 bases). This CDR3 spans 13 amino acids. Deletions cut 5 bases from V and 4 bases from J, with 12 bases between. Germline CDR1 SGHVS, CDR2 FQNEAQ. The CDR3 sequence: CASSPRGTYEQYF. CDR3 in DNA: TGTGCCAGCAGCCCGCGGGGTACGTACGAGCAGTACTTC.

This chain connects TRBV7-2 to TRBJ2-7, with unresolved D. The CDR3 extends over 14 amino acids. The V gene's germline CDR1 is SGHTA and CDR2 FQGNSA. Trimming cost V 3 bases and J 0 bases, with 9 bases left between them. CDR3 sequence reads: CASSFDMLSYEQYF. The DNA for the CDR3 is TGTGCCAGCAGCTTCGACATGCTCTCCTACGAGCAGTACTTC.

This sequence joins TRBV7-3 and TRBJ2-1; D gene unclear. Germline V CDR1 and CDR2: SGHTA, FQGTGA. V was pared by 1 base and J by 0 bases, with 7 bases between. This CDR3 is built from 15 residues. Here the CDR3 reads CASSLSSSSYNEQFF. CDR3 nucleotides: TGTGCCAGCAGCTTAAGCTCCAGCTCCTACAATGAGCAGTTCTTC.

This clone is deemed medium-sized. J is TRBJ2-2 and V is TRBV7-9, with D uncertain. With 0 bases removed from V and 5 bases from J, the gap between germline ends came to 1 base. CDR3 length: 12 amino acids. Germline CDR1 SEHNR, CDR2 FQNEAQ (reference sequence). This CDR3 reads CASSLATGELFF. CDR3 coding DNA: TGTGCCAGCAGCTTAGCAACCGGGGAGCTGTTTTTT.

The J gene is TRBJ2-3, the V gene TRBV12-3 or TRBV12-4, with 12 nucleotides matching TRBD2. The CDR3 extends over 13 amino acids. Trimming cost V 11 bases and J 11 bases; bases outside gene matches: 11. DNA of the CDR3: TGTGCCTCCGGGCTAGCGGGGGGGCAGGGGCAGTATTTT. It codes for CASGLAGGQGQYF.

J is TRBJ1-2 and V is TRBV15, with 7 bases that match TRBD1. Germline values: CDR1 LNHNV, CDR2 YYDKDF (reference sequence). The CDR3 has 15 residues. After removal of 0 bases from V and 4 bases from J, the junction contained 5 bases not matched to a gene. CDR3 nucleotides: TGTGCCACCAGCAGAGATAAGGGGGCCTCCTATGGCTACACCTTC. It encodes CATSRDKGASYGYTF.

This sequence joins TRBV10-1 and TRBJ1-2, with a tentative D call TRBD1 (5 bases). The germline V and J ends were trimmed by 0 bases and 6 bases, with 11 bases remaining between them. CDR1 and CDR2 from the germline V gene are WNHNN and SYGVQD (reference sequence). CDR3 length equals 14 residues. The CDR3 sequence: CASSESPGTDGYTF. CDR3 sequence (DNA): TGCGCCAGCAGTGAGTCGCCGGGGACGGATGGCTACACCTTC.

This chain uses TRBV7-8 with TRBJ1-1; no firm D call. Looked up from germline, CDR1 is SGHVS and CDR2 is FQNEAQ. V gave up 3 bases and J gave up 0 bases, with 8 bases separating them. The CDR3 spans 14 residues. DNA of the CDR3: TGTGCCAGCAGCTTGGGCTTCATGAACACTGAAGCTTTCTTT. It specifies CASSLGFMNTEAFF.

V and J are TRBV6-2 or TRBV6-3 and TRBJ2-7, with 11 bases fitting TRBD1. J lost 6 bases, V lost 0 bases, and 7 bases had no gene match. The length of the CDR3 is 16 residues. Germline V CDR1 and CDR2: MNHEY, SVGEGT. The CDR3 here is CASSYSKWDRGFEQYF. The DNA for the CDR3 is TGTGCCAGCAGTTACTCGAAGTGGGACAGGGGGTTCGAGCAGTACTTC.

The rearrangement joins TRBV11-2 to TRBJ1-5, with no clear D. The CDR3 is made up of 13 amino acids. Trimming stripped 1 base from V and 7 bases from J, with 8 bases between. Per germline, CDR1 SGHAT and CDR2 FQNNGV. The CDR3 DNA follows: TGTGCCAGCAGCTTAGCTCGGAGCCAGCCCCAGCATTTT. Amino acid sequence: CASSLARSQPQHF.

The chain links TRBV30 to TRBJ1-2, with TRBD1 matching over 7 bases. Losses at the gene ends were 5 bases for V and 2 bases for J; bases not matched to a gene: 8. Germline-derived CDR1 and CDR2 are GTSNPN and SVGIG (reference sequence). This CDR3 comprises 14 residues. The chain's CDR3 is CAWGRGSRNYGYTF. The CDR3 DNA reads TGTGCCTGGGGCAGGGGGAGTAGAAACTATGGCTACACCTTC.

V gene TRBV18 combines with J gene TRBJ2-5; the D gene is possibly TRBD1 (6 bases). Germline assignment: CDR1 KGHSH and CDR2 LQKENI. V was clipped by 0 bases and J by 8 bases, with 10 bases between them. This CDR3 contains 13 residues. The CDR3 here is CASSPPTQGTQYF. For the CDR3, the DNA is TGTGCCAGCTCACCACCCACACAGGGAACCCAGTACTTC.

V is TRBV11-2 and J is TRBJ2-3; 9 nucleotides match TRBD2. The germline V gene encodes CDR1 SGHAT and CDR2 FQNNGV. V lost 5 bases to trimming and J lost 6 bases; unmatched junction nucleotides: 15. This CDR3 region has 17 residues. In DNA form, the CDR3 reads TGTGCCAGCAGCCCTTTAAGCGGGGGGCGGACCCCCGATACGCAGTATTTT. This encodes CASSPLSGGRTPDTQYF.

V is TRBV6-2 or TRBV6-3 and J is TRBJ2-2; no clear D. The V end was cut by 2 bases, the J end by 2 bases, with 9 bases between. The CDR3 has 15 residues. Looked up from germline, CDR1 is MNHEY and CDR2 is SVGEGT. The CDR3 DNA follows: TGTGCCAGCAGTTACGGTGTCCTAAACACCGGGGAGCTGTTTTTT. It yields the protein CASSYGVLNTGELFF.

V gene TRBV5-6 combines with J gene TRBJ1-2; TRBD1 is a possible D gene (6 bases). The V gene's germline CDR1 is SGHDT and CDR2 YYEEEE. This CDR3 region has 13 residues. Trimming took 6 bases from V and 3 from J, leaving 12 bases between them. CDR3 DNA: TGTGCCAGCACCCAGGAGGGGGACTATGGCTACACCTTC. Amino acids: CASTQEGDYGYTF.

The CDR3 region is CATRGPTDTQYF. The CDR3 region has the DNA TGTGCCACCAGGGGCCCCACAGATACGCAGTATTTT. The chain recombines TRBV15 with TRBJ2-3, with D uncertain. Looked up from germline, CDR1 is LNHNV and CDR2 is YYDKDF (reference sequence). The CDR3 extends over 12 amino acids. V lost 6 bases to trimming and J lost 2 bases, with 6 bases between them.

This clone was detected once. The chain couples TRBV28 to TRBJ1-6; TRBD1 might be the D (5 bases). The V gene lost 3 bases and the J gene lost 5 bases, with 14 bases spanning the gap. The CDR3 totals 16 residues. Germline CDR1 reads MDHEN; CDR2 reads SYDVKM. CDR3: CASSLESGTNNSPLHF. CDR3 coding DNA: TGTGCCAGCAGTTTGGAATCCGGGACCAATAATTCACCCCTCCACTTT.

CDR3 coding DNA: TGCGCCAGCAGCCCGACGCCAGGGGCCCACTATGGCTACACCTTC. As protein: CASSPTPGAHYGYTF. The chain uses TRBV4-1 and TRBJ1-2, with D possibly TRBD1 on 6 matching bases. The V end was cut by 4 bases, the J end by 3 bases, with 15 bases between. The CDR3 is 15 amino acids. Germline V gene data show CDR1 as MGHRA and CDR2 as YSYEKL.

This chain uses TRBV4-3 with TRBJ1-6, with TRBD1 matching over 7 bases. The V gene's germline CDR1 is LGHNA and CDR2 YSLEER. V lost 0 bases to trimming and J lost 6 bases; unmatched junction nucleotides: 11. The CDR3 length is 18 residues. The CDR3 DNA is TGCGCCAGCAGCCAAGAGGAGACAGGGATTTGGGGTAATTCACCCCTCCACTTT. It translates to CASSQEETGIWGNSPLHF.

This clone was counted between two and nine times. The V call is TRBV6-5, the J call TRBJ2-1; a weak D match, TRBD1 (5 bases). The germline V gene has CDR1 MNHEY and CDR2 SVGAGI. V dropped 6 bases and J dropped 3 bases, with 6 bases sitting between them. There are 12 residues in the CDR3. The CDR3 is CASRRGYNEQFF. The CDR3 nucleotides read TGTGCCAGCAGAAGGGGCTACAATGAGCAGTTCTTC.

The gene calls are TRBV28 and TRBJ1-2, with D perhaps TRBD1 (6 bases). Germline CDR1 and CDR2: MDHEN and SYDVKM. The V and J ends lost 1 base and 5 bases respectively, with 20 bases between them. The CDR3 runs to 17 residues. DNA of the CDR3: TGTGCCAGCAGTTTATTCCCTACCGATTACAGGGTATATGGCTACACCTTC. Translating it yields CASSLFPTDYRVYGYTF.

The chain couples TRBV3-1 (or the pseudogene TRBV3-2) to TRBJ1-1; D not resolved. In germline, CDR1 is LGHDT, CDR2 YNNKEL (reference sequence). Trimming took off 0 bases at V and 4 bases at J, with 12 bases between the two ends. This CDR3 is 15 amino acids long. The CDR3 DNA sequence: TGTGCCAGCAGCCAAGACGAGACTACTAGCACTGAAGCTTTCTTT. Translated: CASSQDETTSTEAFF.

V and J are TRBV19 and TRBJ2-3; D call uncertain. V was shortened by 3 bases and J by 1 base, with 8 bases between the two germline ends. The CDR3 sequence is 14 residues long. Germline assignment: CDR1 LNHDA and CDR2 SQIVND (reference sequence). CDR3 DNA: TGTGCCAGTAGTATCCAGTCCGGCACAGATACGCAGTATTTT. Translation gives CASSIQSGTDTQYF.

CDR3 loop: CASSPKGALNEKLFF. The DNA of the CDR3 is TGTGCCAGCAGCCCCAAAGGGGCTTTAAATGAAAAACTGTTTTTT. V is TRBV13 and J is TRBJ1-4, with D possibly being TRBD1 (5 bases). The CDR3 length is 15 residues. The germline V gene has CDR1 PRHDT and CDR2 FYEKMQ (reference sequence). V lost 5 bases and J 5 bases, leaving 15 bases between the germline ends.

This clone occurred once. The chain has TRBV5-4 and TRBJ1-1; 7 nucleotides agree with TRBD1. V shed 4 bases, J shed 4 bases, and the junction held 4 bases outside the gene matches. Germline CDR1 SGHNT, CDR2 YYREEE (reference sequence). The CDR3 sequence is 13 residues long. The CDR3, as DNA: TGTGCCAGCAGCGGAGACAGGGTCACTGAAGCTTTCTTT. Amino acids: CASSGDRVTEAFF.

This sequence joins TRBV28 and TRBJ1-1; no clear D gene. CDR1 and CDR2 from the germline V gene are MDHEN and SYDVKM. V was trimmed by 6 bases and J by 9 bases, leaving 20 bases between them. The CDR3 covers 14 residues. The CDR3 bases are TGTGCCAGCAGCCCGGAGGGTGGTGTCCCCAAAGCTTTCTTT. Protein sequence: CASSPEGGVPKAFF.

The J gene is TRBJ1-2, the V gene TRBV3-1 (or the pseudogene TRBV3-2); no clear D. Germline loops: CDR1 LGHDT, CDR2 YNNKEL (reference sequence). The CDR3 contains 12 residues. V was pared by 0 bases and J by 2 bases, with 1 base between. CDR3 in DNA: TGTGCCAGCAGCCAAGACAACTATGGCTACACCTTC. This gives the protein CASSQDNYGYTF.

The chain combines TRBV23-1 with TRBJ2-1; the D is unclear. TRBV23-1 is an open reading frame whose function is uncertain. CDR3 size: 15 residues. V lost 0 bases and J 0 bases, leaving 6 bases between the germline ends. The CDR3, as DNA: TGCGCCAGCAGTCAATCGGAGAGCTCCTACAATGAGCAGTTCTTC. Translation: CASSQSESSYNEQFF.

The chain joins TRBV19 to TRBJ1-6; TRBD1 agrees at 9 bases. V trimming: 8 bases; J trimming: 9 bases; junction bases outside the gene matches: 5. The CDR3 extends over 13 amino acids. Germline V lookup: CDR1 LNHDA, CDR2 SQIVND (reference sequence). This CDR3 is CASATGGGSPLHF. CDR3 in DNA: TGTGCCAGTGCGACAGGGGGTGGTTCACCCCTCCACTTT.

This clone appeared once. This rearrangement joins TRBV28 to TRBJ1-5; D gene uncertain. Germline V gives CDR1 MDHEN, CDR2 SYDVKM. Trimming removed 4 bases from V and 6 bases from J, with 13 bases in between. CDR3 length: 14 residues. The CDR3 region is CASSSPPWGQPQHF. In DNA, the CDR3 is TGTGCCAGCAGTTCCCCCCCCTGGGGTCAGCCCCAGCATTTT.